This TCR beta chain was sequenced for a study of technical replicates of blood from a few donors. Data came from immunoSEQ multiplex PCR; TCRdb stores just in-frame clones and leaves some out. The table includes about 84,000 clones, roughly 97% detected once. Germline CDR1 MGHRA, CDR2 YSYEKL. The CDR3 loop spans 19 amino acids. The V end was cut by 0 bases, the J end by 4 bases, with 21 bases between. The source material was T cells isolated from PBMCs. V gene TRBV4-1 combines with J gene TRBJ2-2, with D perhaps matching TRBD2 (5 bases). The receptor comes from a human donor in good health. For the CDR3, the DNA is TGCGCCAGCAGCCAAGATAAACCGACGGACTCCCAATTCACCGGGGAGCTGTTTTTT. It is translated as CASSQDKPTDSQFTGELFF.